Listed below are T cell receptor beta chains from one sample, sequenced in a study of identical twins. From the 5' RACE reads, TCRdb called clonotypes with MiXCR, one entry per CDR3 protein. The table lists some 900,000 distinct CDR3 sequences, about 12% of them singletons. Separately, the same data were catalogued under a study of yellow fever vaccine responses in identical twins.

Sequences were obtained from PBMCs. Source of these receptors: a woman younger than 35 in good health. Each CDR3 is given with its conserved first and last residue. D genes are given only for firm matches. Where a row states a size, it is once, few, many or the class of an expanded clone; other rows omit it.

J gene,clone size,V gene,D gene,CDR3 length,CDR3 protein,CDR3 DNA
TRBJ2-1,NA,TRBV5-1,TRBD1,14,CASSDLQGVGEQFF,TGCGCCAGCAGCGACTTACAGGGGGTTGGTGAGCAGTTCTTC
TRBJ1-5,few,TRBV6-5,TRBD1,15,CASSSDRGRGQPQHF,TGTGCCAGCAGTTCTGACAGGGGAAGGGGTCAGCCCCAGCATTTT
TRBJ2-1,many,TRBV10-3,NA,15,CAISGGTGKFNEQFF,TGTGCCATCAGTGGGGGGACCGGTAAATTCAATGAGCAGTTCTTC
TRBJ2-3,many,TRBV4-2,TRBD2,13,CASSQGREGTQYF,TGTGCCAGCAGCCAAGGCAGGGAGGGTACGCAGTATTTT
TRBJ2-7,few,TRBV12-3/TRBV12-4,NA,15,CASSLGGRESYEQYF,TGTGCCAGCAGTTTGGGTGGCAGGGAGTCCTACGAGCAGTACTTC
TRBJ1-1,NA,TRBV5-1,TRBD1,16,CASSLWGQGRATEAFF,TGCGCCAGCAGCTTGTGGGGACAGGGTAGAGCAACTGAAGCTTTCTTT
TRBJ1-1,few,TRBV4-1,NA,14,CASSPGPGVTEAFF,TGCGCCAGCAGCCCTGGGCCCGGGGTCACTGAAGCTTTCTTT
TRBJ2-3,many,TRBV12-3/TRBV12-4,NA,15,CASSFTGSGTDTQYF,TGTGCCAGCAGTTTTACCGGGAGTGGAACAGATACGCAGTATTTT
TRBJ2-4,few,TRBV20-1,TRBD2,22,CSARDIGTSGSGGSIAKNIQYF,TGCAGTGCTAGAGATATTGGGACTAGCGGGAGTGGGGGATCGATAGCCAAAAACATTCAGTACTTC
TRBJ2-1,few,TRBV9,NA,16,CASSAPRSVSYNEQFF,TGTGCCAGCAGCGCCCCGAGGAGTGTCTCCTACAATGAGCAGTTCTTC
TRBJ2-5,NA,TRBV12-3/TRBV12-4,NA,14,CASSPPLAPETQYF,TGTGCCAGCAGTCCCCCTCTGGCCCCAGAGACCCAGTACTTC
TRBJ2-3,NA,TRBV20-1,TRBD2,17,CCARKAGGQGGTDTQYF,TGCTGTGCTAGAAAAGCGGGGGGGCAGGGTGGCACAGATACGCAGTATTTT